This T cell receptor (beta chain) came from a study of Tregs in tolerant kidney transplant recipients. Unstimulated regulatory T cells (CD4+CD25+CD127-), CD4+CD25- non-regulatory cells, CD4 and CD8 cells were FACS-sorted from thawed PBMCs. Data came from immunoSEQ multiplex PCR; TCRdb stores just in-frame clones and leaves some out. The sample records about 240,000 clones, approximately 83% being singletons. Broader study findings: Biological reproducibility was not directly addressed in this study.

Germline lookup yields CDR1 SGHVS and CDR2 FQNEAQ. After removal of 1 base from V and 6 bases from J, the junction contained 5 bases not matched to a gene. The CDR3 spans 15 residues. Comments on this clone: No antigen is known for it.

J is TRBJ1-5 and V is TRBV7-8; 8 bases are shared with TRBD1. The sequenced material came from CD4+ T cells from blood. The TCR sequence derives from a human donor in good health. The CDR3 sequence is CASSLDGQGGQPQHF. The CDR3 DNA is TGTGCCAGCAGCTTAGATGGACAGGGCGGTCAGCCCCAGCATTTT.